The rows below give T cell receptor beta chains drawn from one sample of a study of T-cell memory formation after mild COVID-19. TCRdb re-called the 5' RACE reads with MiXCR, one entry per CDR3 protein. Of some 600,000 distinct CDR3 sequences listed, 15% to 20% are singletons. Sequencing was performed on PBMCs or a T cell subset sorted from them (not recorded which). The origin of the receptors is an adult woman who had mild COVID-19 (a few samples of this study predate the infection). Cell type and time point are not known. CDR3s include the opening cysteine and the closing phenylalanine or tryptophan.

length: 13; V: TRBV9; CDR3: CASSADRAYGYTF
length: 15; V: TRBV7-9; CDR3: CASSLIAGDLYEQYF
length: 14; V: TRBV27; CDR3: CASSSQTGGTEAFF
length: 14; V: TRBV5-1; CDR3: CASSPRDTNYEQYF
length: 11; V: TRBV29-1; CDR3: CSVGSVGELFF
length: 15; V: TRBV7-8; CDR3: CASSSLAGGSHEQYF
length: 15; V: TRBV5-1; CDR3: CASSLQGQRNTEAFF
length: 15; V: TRBV11-1; CDR3: CASSFLAGGLNEQFF
length: 14; V: TRBV12-3/TRBV12-4; CDR3: CASRKTEDGGEQYF
length: 15; V: TRBV18; CDR3: CASSPPSTASYEQYF
length: 15; V: TRBV7-2; CDR3: CASSGPQYSNQPQHF
length: 13; V: TRBV28; CDR3: CACMGGTGGEQYF
length: 15; V: TRBV18; CDR3: CASSPLDRSPYEQYF
length: 18; V: TRBV5-4; CDR3: CASSLGTSGLSSYNEQFF
length: 14; V: TRBV7-3; CDR3: CASSPGAGSDTQYF
length: 13; V: TRBV6-5; CDR3: CASRTGPNTEAFF
length: 17; V: TRBV7-6; CDR3: CASSSKDPPFSYNEQFF
length: 16; V: TRBV11-1; CDR3: CASSSRGGAFYPEQYF
length: 14; V: TRBV20-1; CDR3: CSAREPPGAETQYF
length: 17; V: TRBV7-2; CDR3: CASSLEPRGLGNEKLFF
length: 12; V: TRBV12-3/TRBV12-4; CDR3: CASRRIENEAFF